This T cell receptor (beta chain) was identified in a study of T cell repertoires in cytomegalovirus infection. In the study overall: Indications of both CMV infection and matching HLA type were provided by public TCR beta signatures.

Germline CDR1 and CDR2: SGHTA and FQGNSA. There are 12 residues in the CDR3. V gave up 5 bases and J gave up 7 bases, with 12 bases separating them. Points on this clonotype: Its antigen is currently unknown.

TCRdb fed the reads into MiXCR, producing one record per CDR3 protein. The data hold tens of thousands of distinct CDR3 sequences, with approximately 39% observed a single time. The chain is built from TRBV7-2 and TRBJ2-7; D is uncertain. Sequences were derived from CD8+ T cells from cultured PBMCs, sampled from culture after CMV antigen stimulation. This sequence originates from a human donor in good health (CMV status not recorded). Some clones in this sample may be carry-over from other donors' samples. CDR3 residues: CASSLGLGEQYF. CDR3 bases: TGTGCCAGCAGCCTAGGGCTCGGGGAGCAGTACTTC.